The rows below give T cell receptor beta chains drawn from one sample of a study of T cell responses to AZD1222 COVID-19 vaccine. Some clones are missing from TCRdb's copy, which holds only in-frame ones; the method was immunoSEQ multiplex PCR. Among approximately 130,000 clones listed, about 92% were seen once. The sequenced sample was peripheral blood, obtained on day 0 of AZD1222 vaccination. All receptors come from an adult in good health. The CDR3 runs from the conserved cysteine through the conserved F or W. D genes are given only for firm matches. Size tells how often a clone was seen (once, few, many) or the class of an expanded clone, and some rows leave it out.

V gene	D gene	clone size	J gene	CDR3 DNA	CDR3 protein
TRBV27	-	once	TRBJ1-6	TGTGCCAGCAGTTCCCCGTTCCGCTCCTATAATTCACCCCTCCACTTT	CASSSPFRSYNSPLHF
TRBV13	-	-	TRBJ2-1	TGTGCCAGCAGCTTTGGCCGGCTACACCCTGTGGAGCAGTTCTTC	CASSFGRLHPVEQFF
TRBV10-3	-	-	TRBJ1-2	TGTGCCATCAGTGAGGTGGCAGGAGGAGGCTACACCTTC	CAISEVAGGGYTF
TRBV19	-	-	TRBJ2-1	TGTGCCAGTAGCATCGTCGCGGGCAACAATGAGCAGTTCTTC	CASSIVAGNNEQFF
TRBV9	-	-	TRBJ1-1	TGTGCCAGCAGCGTAGGTGGGGATCCGAACACTGAAGCTTTCTTT	CASSVGGDPNTEAFF
TRBV19	-	-	TRBJ2-7	TGTGCCAGTAGTATGGCGGGTGCGTCAAGCTCCTACGAGCAGTACTTC	CASSMAGASSSYEQYF
TRBV7-3	-	-	TRBJ2-1	TGTGCCAGCAGCTTAACTGCGCTAGCCGGTGAGGAGCAGTTCTTC	CASSLTALAGEEQFF
TRBV29-1	TRBD2	-	TRBJ2-5	TGCAGCGTCAGGGGACTAGCGGGACGGGAGACCCAGTACTTC	CSVRGLAGRETQYF
TRBV11-2	TRBD2	-	TRBJ2-3	TGTGCCAGCAGCGAACCGGGGGGTACGCAGTATTTT	CASSEPGGTQYF
TRBV11-2	-	-	TRBJ2-1	TGTGCCAGCAGCTTTATTACCGGGAGCAGCTCCTACAATGAGCAGTTCTTC	CASSFITGSSSYNEQFF
TRBV5-8	-	-	TRBJ2-7	TGTGCCAGCAGCTTGCTGGGGGCTCTTAGATACGAGCAGTACTTC	CASSLLGALRYEQYF
TRBV7-9	-	-	TRBJ1-5	TGTGCCAGCAGCTTAGGCAGTTATAGCAATCAGCCCCAGCATTTT	CASSLGSYSNQPQHF
TRBV7-9	TRBD1	-	TRBJ1-2	TGTGCCAGCAGCTTAGTCCCGGACAGGGCTGGCTATGGCTACACCTTC	CASSLVPDRAGYGYTF
TRBV5-1	-	-	TRBJ1-6	TGCGCCAGCAGCCTGGATTACGGCCCCCCCGGGACTACAAATTCACCCCTCCACTTT	CASSLDYGPPGTTNSPLHF
TRBV5-1	TRBD1	-	TRBJ2-3	TGCGCCAGCAGCCAGGACAGGGCTCCAGATACGCAGTATTTT	CASSQDRAPDTQYF
TRBV6-5	-	-	TRBJ1-2	TGTGCCAGCACCCCTGGGGGTCTTTATGGCTACACCTTC	CASTPGGLYGYTF
TRBV7-8	-	-	TRBJ2-7	TGTGCCAGCAGCCCAGACTGGGGACTGACCTACGAGCAGTACTTC	CASSPDWGLTYEQYF
TRBV14	-	-	TRBJ1-1	TGTGCCAGCAGCCACCTTTTGATGGGGGGGAACACTGAAGCTTTCTTT	CASSHLLMGGNTEAFF
TRBV6-5	-	-	TRBJ2-2	TGTGCCAGCAGTTTCCGGGCCTCGCGCGGCACCGGGGAGCTGTTTTTT	CASSFRASRGTGELFF
TRBV30	TRBD1	-	TRBJ1-5	TGTGCCTGGAGTGTATCGACAGGGGTTCAGCCCCAGCATTTT	CAWSVSTGVQPQHF
TRBV7-2	TRBD2	-	TRBJ2-7	TGTGCCAGCAGCTGGACTAGCGGGAGTTCCAACGAGCAGTACTTC	CASSWTSGSSNEQYF
TRBV13	-	-	TRBJ2-6	TGTGCCAGCAGCTTAGGCCTGCCCTCTGGGGCCAACGTCCTGACTTTC	CASSLGLPSGANVLTF
TRBV28	-	once	TRBJ1-2	TGTGCCAGCAGTTTTTACGCCCCGTATGGCTACACCTTC	CASSFYAPYGYTF
TRBV20-1	-	-	TRBJ2-7	TGCAGTGCTAGTGAGGGGACTCATCTACCTATCTACGAGCAGTACTTC	CSASEGTHLPIYEQYF
TRBV3-1/TRBV3-2	-	-	TRBJ1-5	TGTGCCAGCAGCCAAGACACAGGGCTTGTGGATCAGCCCCAGCATTTT	CASSQDTGLVDQPQHF
TRBV6-6	-	-	TRBJ2-1	TGTGCTAGCAGATCTCCTTTCAGGAGGCTCGATGAGCAGTTCTTC	CASRSPFRRLDEQFF
TRBV21-1	-	-	TRBJ1-5	TGTGCCAGCAGCAAAAGTGCGGTCCATATAATGAGTCAGCCCCAGCATTTT	CASSKSAVHIMSQPQHF
TRBV7-8	-	-	TRBJ2-2	TGTGCCAGCAGCCTCCACCAGGGCACCGGGGAGCTGTTTTTT	CASSLHQGTGELFF
TRBV6-5	-	-	TRBJ1-5	TGTGCCAGCGTGGTGAGCCTGGGGGGGCAGCCCCAGCATTTT	CASVVSLGGQPQHF
TRBV6-6	TRBD2	-	TRBJ2-2	TGTGCCAGCATTGCTAGCGGAAACACCGGGGAGCTGTTTTTT	CASIASGNTGELFF
TRBV6-4	-	-	TRBJ2-7	TGTGCCAGCAGTGACTTGAGCGGGCCGTACTTC	CASSDLSGPYF
TRBV7-2	-	-	TRBJ2-7	TGTGCCAGCAGCTTTAATGGAGGGGGGCGTTACTTC	CASSFNGGGRYF
TRBV6-4	-	-	TRBJ1-1	TGTGCCAGCAGAGGACAGCGGAACACTGAAGCTTTCTTT	CASRGQRNTEAFF
TRBV11-1	-	-	TRBJ2-7	TGTGCCAGCAGCTTAGGGTCATCGAAGTACTCCTACGAGCAGTACTTC	CASSLGSSKYSYEQYF
TRBV6-5	-	-	TRBJ2-3	TGTGCCAGCAGCGGGCGGGACGGCGCAGATACGCAGTATTTT	CASSGRDGADTQYF
TRBV5-1	-	-	TRBJ2-1	TGCGCCACCTCGACTAGTACGTCATCCAATGAGCAGTTCTTC	CATSTSTSSNEQFF
TRBV5-5	-	-	TRBJ2-1	TGTGCCAGCAGCTCTGGACGGAACAATGAGCAGTTCTTC	CASSSGRNNEQFF
TRBV7-9	-	-	TRBJ2-7	TGTGCCAGCAGCTTACCCCTTAACTACGAGCAGTACTTC	CASSLPLNYEQYF
TRBV5-1	TRBD2	once	TRBJ2-1	TGCGCCAGCAGCTCGTCAGCGGGAGTAGCCCACAATGAGCAGTTCTTC	CASSSSAGVAHNEQFF
TRBV18	TRBD1	-	TRBJ2-1	TGTGCCAGCTCACCCCGGACAGGGATCAATGAGCAGTTCTTC	CASSPRTGINEQFF
TRBV28	-	once	TRBJ2-7	TGTGCCAGCAGCCTGCGGGGAGGCGAGCAGTACTTC	CASSLRGGEQYF
TRBV3-1/TRBV3-2	TRBD1	-	TRBJ2-7	TGTGCCAGCAGCCAAGTCCGGGACAGGTTCTACGAGCAGTACTTC	CASSQVRDRFYEQYF
TRBV13	TRBD1	-	TRBJ2-5	TGTGCCAGCAAGGCCCGGGACAGGGGAAAGACCCAGTACTTC	CASKARDRGKTQYF
TRBV5-1	-	-	TRBJ1-6	TGCGCCAGCAGCTTGGCGGGCGGACGTTATAATTCACCCCTCCACTTT	CASSLAGGRYNSPLHF
TRBV4-2	-	-	TRBJ2-7	TGTGCCAGCAGCCAAGGAGGGTTGTCTAGGGAGCAGTACTTC	CASSQGGLSREQYF
TRBV20-1	-	-	TRBJ1-2	TGCAGTGCTAGTGAACAAAACTATGGCTACACCTTC	CSASEQNYGYTF
TRBV18	-	-	TRBJ2-3	TGTGCCAGCTCACCACCTATTGATACGCAGTATTTT	CASSPPIDTQYF
TRBV2	-	-	TRBJ2-5	TGTGCCAGCAGTGAACGCCAGGGGACGGTTCAAGAGACCCAGTACTTC	CASSERQGTVQETQYF
TRBV5-1	TRBD1	once	TRBJ1-2	TGCGCCAGCAGCTTGGGGGCCAACCGGGACAGGGGTGCCTACACCTTC	CASSLGANRDRGAYTF
TRBV5-4	TRBD2	-	TRBJ2-5	TGTGCCAGCAGCTGGGGACTAGCAGGAGAGACCCAGTACTTC	CASSWGLAGETQYF
TRBV2	TRBD1	-	TRBJ1-1	TGTGCCAGCAGTCAAGACAGGGAGAACACTGAAGCTTTCTTT	CASSQDRENTEAFF
TRBV28	-	-	TRBJ2-7	TGTGCCAGCAGAAAAGCGGCCCCGCCATGGCAGTACTTC	CASRKAAPPWQYF
TRBV28	TRBD1	-	TRBJ2-1	TGTGCCAGCAGCAACCCCGGGACAGGGTTATGGGAGCAGTTCTTC	CASSNPGTGLWEQFF
TRBV10-3	-	-	TRBJ2-2	TGTGCCATCAGCCCCGACGCCGCGAACACCGGGGAGCTGTTTTTT	CAISPDAANTGELFF